This TCR beta chain emerged from a study of blood T cell repertoires in COVID-19. Turning to the study itself: T cells, B-cell-depleted T cells, or PBMCs supplied cDNA or gDNA.

This CDR3 region has 15 residues. With 0 bases clipped from V and 4 bases from J, the junction kept 3 bases outside the gene matches. Germline lookup yields CDR1 MNHEY and CDR2 SVGAGI. Assay used: immunoSEQ multiplex PCR; TCRdb lists only in-frame clones, some missing. The repertoire includes roughly 290,000 clones, 70% to 90% of them detected once, and 6% to 7% sits in the top ten. The receptor was isolated from a woman aged 35 to 49 who had recovered from COVID-19. The sample comprised PBMCs or T cells enriched from blood (not recorded which). This sequence joins TRBV6-5 and TRBJ2-7; 10 bases map to TRBD2. The CDR3 spells CASSYSLAGVYEQYF. The CDR3 coding sequence is TGTGCCAGCAGTTACTCGCTAGCGGGAGTATACGAGCAGTACTTC.